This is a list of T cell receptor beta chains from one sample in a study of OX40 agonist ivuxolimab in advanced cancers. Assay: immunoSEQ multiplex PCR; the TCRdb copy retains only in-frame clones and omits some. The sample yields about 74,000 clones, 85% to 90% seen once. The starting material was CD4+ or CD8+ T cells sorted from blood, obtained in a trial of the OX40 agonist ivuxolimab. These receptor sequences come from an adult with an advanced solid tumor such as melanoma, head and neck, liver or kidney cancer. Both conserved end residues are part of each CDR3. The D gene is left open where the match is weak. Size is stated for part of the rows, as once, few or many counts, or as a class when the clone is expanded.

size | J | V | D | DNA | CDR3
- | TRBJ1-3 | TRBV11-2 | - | TGTGCCAGCAGCTTAGATCCAGCAGGGCCGGGAAACACCATATATTTT | CASSLDPAGPGNTIYF
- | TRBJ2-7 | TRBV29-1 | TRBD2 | TGCAGCGTGTCGGGACTAGCGGGAGGGCCTTACCTGGGCGAGCAGTACTTC | CSVSGLAGGPYLGEQYF
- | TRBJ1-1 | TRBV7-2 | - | TGTGCCAGCAGCCCTAACGGGGTAGCTGAAGCTTTCTTT | CASSPNGVAEAFF
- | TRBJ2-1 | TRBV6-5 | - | TGTGCCCCTCCGACCCGTAGCTCCTACAATGAGCAGTTCTTC | CAPPTRSSYNEQFF
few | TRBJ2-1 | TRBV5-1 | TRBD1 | TGCGCCAGCAGCTTGGGGGACAGGGTGGCTGATGAGCAGTTCTTC | CASSLGDRVADEQFF
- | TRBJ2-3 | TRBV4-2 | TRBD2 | TGTGCCAGCAGCCAAGCTCTGAATATGCGGGAGGGGACAGATACGCAGTATTTT | CASSQALNMREGTDTQYF
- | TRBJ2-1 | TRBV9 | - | TGTGCCAGCAGCGTGGAGGACGGAGCGAAGAGGGAGCAGTTCTTC | CASSVEDGAKREQFF
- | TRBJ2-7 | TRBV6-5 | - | TGTGCCAGCAGTTACTTGGGGCTAGCCACCTACGAGCAGTACTTC | CASSYLGLATYEQYF
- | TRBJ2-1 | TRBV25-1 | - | TGTGCCAGCAGTGAATTTCGGGACACCTATTACAATGAGCAGTTCTTC | CASSEFRDTYYNEQFF
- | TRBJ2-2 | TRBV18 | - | TGTGCCAGCTCACCAGGGGTCACCGGGGAGCTGTTTTTT | CASSPGVTGELFF
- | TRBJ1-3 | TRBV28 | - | TGTGCCAGCAGGGTCGCTGGAAACACCATATATTTT | CASRVAGNTIYF
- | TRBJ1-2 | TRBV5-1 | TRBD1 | TGCGCCAGCAGAATTCAGGGGGATGGCTACACCTTC | CASRIQGDGYTF
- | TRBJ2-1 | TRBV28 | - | TGTGCCAGCAGCCCCCACGGGCACCGCAATGAGCAGTTCTTC | CASSPHGHRNEQFF
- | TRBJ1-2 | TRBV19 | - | TGTGCCAGCTTTGCGGCAGGGATCCCCTTCGATGGCTACACCTTC | CASFAAGIPFDGYTF
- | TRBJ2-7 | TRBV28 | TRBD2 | TGTGCCAGCAGCCAATGGGAGGGAGGATTCTACGAGCAGTACTTC | CASSQWEGGFYEQYF
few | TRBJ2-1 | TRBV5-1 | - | TGCGCCAGCAGTAGCGGCACCTACAATGAGCAGTTCTTC | CASSSGTYNEQFF
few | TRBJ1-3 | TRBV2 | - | TGTGCCAGCAGTGAAGAAGCGGGAACCACCATATATTTT | CASSEEAGTTIYF
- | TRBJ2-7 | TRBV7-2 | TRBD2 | TGTGCCAGCAGCTTGACTAGCGGGAGCTACGAGCAGTACTTC | CASSLTSGSYEQYF
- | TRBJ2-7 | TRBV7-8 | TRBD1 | TGTGCCAGCAGCTGGACAGGGGGCCATTACGAGCAGTACTTC | CASSWTGGHYEQYF
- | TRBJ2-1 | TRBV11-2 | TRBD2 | TGTGCCAGCAGCTTAGGCGGGAAAGCGGGATCGGGAAATGAGCAGTTCTTC | CASSLGGKAGSGNEQFF
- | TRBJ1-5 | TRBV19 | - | TGTGCCAGTAGTATCGAAAGAGAACAGCCCCAGCATTTT | CASSIEREQPQHF
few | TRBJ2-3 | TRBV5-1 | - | TGCGCCAGCAGCTTGGTCATCCGGAGTCTAAGCACAGATACGCAGTATTTT | CASSLVIRSLSTDTQYF
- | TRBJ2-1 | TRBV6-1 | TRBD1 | TGTGCCAGTAGATTAGAATGGGGACAGAACAATGAGCAGTTCTTC | CASRLEWGQNNEQFF
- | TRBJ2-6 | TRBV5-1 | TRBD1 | TGCGCCAGCCAACAGGGGTCTGGGGCCAACGTCCTGACTTTC | CASQQGSGANVLTF
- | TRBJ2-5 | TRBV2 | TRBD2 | TGTGCCAGTACCATAGCGGGAGTTGTCAAGACCCAGTACTTC | CASTIAGVVKTQYF
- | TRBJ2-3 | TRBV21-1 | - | TGTGCCAGCAGCAAAGGGACTAGCGGGAGTTCAGATACGCAGTATTTT | CASSKGTSGSSDTQYF
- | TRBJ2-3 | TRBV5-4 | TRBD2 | TGTGCCAGCAGCTTGGGAGGAGCGGGAGGTTCTGGCACAGATACGCAGTATTTT | CASSLGGAGGSGTDTQYF
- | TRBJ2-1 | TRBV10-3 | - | TGTGCCATCAGTGAGTCACCCCGCCTAGCTGTACTAAGCTCCTACAATGAGCAGTTCTTC | CAISESPRLAVLSSYNEQFF
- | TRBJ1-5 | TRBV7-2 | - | TGTGCCAGCAGCCGCAGTGGACCCAATCAGCCCCAGCATTTT | CASSRSGPNQPQHF
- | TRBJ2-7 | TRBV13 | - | TGTGCCAGCAGCTTAACGTGGGCAGCCGAGCTACCCTACGAGCAGTACTTC | CASSLTWAAELPYEQYF
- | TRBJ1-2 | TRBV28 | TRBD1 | TGTGCCAGCAGTTTAGAGGGGGCGCGAGGCTACACCTTC | CASSLEGARGYTF
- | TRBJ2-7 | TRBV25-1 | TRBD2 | TGTGCCAGCAGTAGTACTAGCGGAACCTACGAGCAGTACTTC | CASSSTSGTYEQYF
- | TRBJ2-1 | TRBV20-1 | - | TGCAGTGCTAAGGACAAAACTGAGCAGTTCTTC | CSAKDKTEQFF
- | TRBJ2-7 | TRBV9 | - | TGTGCCAGCAGCGCCCACTTTTCGGGGGCCCACGAGCAGTACTTC | CASSAHFSGAHEQYF
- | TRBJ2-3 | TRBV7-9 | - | TGTGCCAGCAGCAAGGGCAGCGAAGATACGCAGTATTTT | CASSKGSEDTQYF
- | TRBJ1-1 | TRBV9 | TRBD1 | TGTGCCAGCAGCTCAGAGGTGACAGGGATAACTGAAGCTTTCTTT | CASSSEVTGITEAFF
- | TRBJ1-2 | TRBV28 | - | TGTGCCAGCAGTTTATGGGGAGGCTACACCTTC | CASSLWGGYTF
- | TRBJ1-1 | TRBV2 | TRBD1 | TGTGCCAGCAGTGAACCCGGGGGACAGGGTTTATCTGAAGCTTTCTTT | CASSEPGGQGLSEAFF
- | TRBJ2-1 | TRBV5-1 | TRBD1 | TGCGCCAGCAGCTTGGGGACAGGGTCGAATGAGCAGTTCTTC | CASSLGTGSNEQFF
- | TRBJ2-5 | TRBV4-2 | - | TGTGCCAGCAGCCAATTAAGGGAAGAGACCCAGTACTTC | CASSQLREETQYF
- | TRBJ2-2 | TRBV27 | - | TGTGTCCGGGAGCCCGGGGAGCTGTTTTTT | CVREPGELFF